This TCR beta chain was captured in a study of T cell repertoires in cytomegalovirus infection. V dropped 5 bases and J dropped 1 base, with 11 bases sitting between them. The CDR3 length is 13 residues. Germline V CDR1 and CDR2: SQVTM, ANQGSEA. Study findings and constraints: The response measured ex vivo was dominated by TCR beta clonotypes (HLA-C-restricted and CMV-specific).

This clonotype was found a few times. The antigen remains unidentified. TCRdb called the reads again in MiXCR, with one record for every CDR3 protein. This table holds approximately 180,000 distinct CDR3 sequences, less than 9.5% found once. The sample taken for sequencing was PBMCs. The sequence came from a human donor in good health (CMV status not recorded). Some clones in this sample may be carry-over from other donors' samples. The chain links TRBV29-1 to TRBJ1-1; D is unresolved. Here the CDR3 DNA reads TGCAGCGTTCGTCCTACAACGAACACTGAAGCTTTCTTT. As protein: CSVRPTTNTEAFF.